A single sample is the source of the 9 T cell receptor beta chains below, sequenced in a study of blood T cell repertoires in COVID-19. The protocol was immunoSEQ multiplex PCR, while the TCRdb copy is restricted to in-frame clones and leaves out a portion. The table shows just over 50,000 clones, with 85% to 90% occurring only once. Sequencing used peripheral blood. The source of these receptors is an elderly man with active COVID-19.

The rearrangement links TRBV5-4 to TRBJ1-4, with 7 bases aligning to TRBD1. J lost 4 bases, V lost 2 bases, and 5 bases had no gene match. Per the germline V gene, CDR1 is SGHNT and CDR2 is YYREEE (reference sequence). The CDR3 is made up of 15 amino acids. The DNA for the CDR3 is TGTGCCAGCAGCTTTCCGGGACAGAGTAATGAAAAACTGTTTTTT. Amino acids: CASSFPGQSNEKLFF. The full variable domain, with the rest looked up from reference TRBV5-4 and TRBJ1-4, is ETGVTQSPTHLIKTRGQQVTLRCSSQSGHNTVSWYQQALGQGPQFIFQYYREEENGRGNFPPRFSGLQFPNYSSELNVNALELDDSALYLCASSFPGQSNEKLFFGSGTQLSVL.

The chain couples TRBV5-1 to TRBJ2-5, with 7 positions matching TRBD2. Trimming cost V 2 bases and J 4 bases; bases outside gene matches: 8. This CDR3 spans 15 amino acids. The germline V gene has CDR1 SGHRS and CDR2 YFSETQ. Written as DNA, the CDR3 is TGCGCCAGCAGCTTACGCGGGGGATCGGCAGAGACCCAGTACTTC. This codes for CASSLRGGSAETQYF.

The V call is TRBV6-2 or TRBV6-3, the J call TRBJ2-3; D not resolved. Germline V gene data show CDR1 as MNHEY and CDR2 as SVGEGT. V lost 6 bases to trimming and J lost 3 bases, with 16 bases between them. This CDR3 region has 15 residues. The CDR3 nucleotides read TGTGCCAGCAGCCCCGTATATAGTGGTACAGATACGCAGTATTTT. Translated: CASSPVYSGTDTQYF.

This sequence joins TRBV7-2 and TRBJ2-1; 10 positions match TRBD2. The CDR3 has 15 amino acids. After removal of 5 bases from V and 3 bases from J, the junction contained 4 bases not matched to a gene. Germline assignment: CDR1 SGHTA and CDR2 FQGNSA. The CDR3 is CASSVTSGVYNEQFF. The CDR3 nucleotides read TGTGCCAGCAGCGTTACTAGCGGGGTCTACAATGAGCAGTTCTTC.

The chain couples TRBV19 to TRBJ1-1; TRBD1 might be the D (6 bases). In germline, CDR1 is LNHDA, CDR2 SQIVND (reference sequence). V lost 8 bases, J lost 3 bases, and 13 bases lay in between. CDR3 length: 13 residues. The CDR3 here is CASRPGDHTEAFF. CDR3 in DNA: TGTGCCAGTCGCCCAGGGGACCACACTGAAGCTTTCTTT.

A remark on this clone: Germline is not matched at one junction end, which may reflect a read error. Other DNA sequences of this sample code for an identical CDR3. The rearrangement uses TRBV5-1 and TRBJ2-7, with 8 bases matching TRBD2. Germline V gene sequence: CDR1 SGHRS, CDR2 YFSETQ. This CDR3 spans 11 amino acids. The CDR3 DNA sequence: TGCGCCAGCAGCTTGGCAACCGGGGGGGGCTTC. This translates into CASSLATGGGF.

This clone has a single count. The chain's CDR3 is CASRRAPGQGFNEQYF. CDR3 nucleotides: TGTGCCAGCAGACGGGCCCCGGGACAGGGATTCAACGAGCAGTACTTC. V and J are TRBV28 and TRBJ2-7; 9 nucleotides align to TRBD1. The CDR3 spans 16 residues. The germline CDR1 and CDR2 sequences are MDHEN and SYDVKM. V was pared by 6 bases and J by 5 bases, with 14 bases of the junction left unmatched. The full variable domain, in which reference TRBV28 and TRBJ2-7 provide the parts outside the CDR3, is DVKVTQSSRYLVKRTGEKVFLECVQDMDHENMFWYRQDPGLGLRLIYFSYDVKMKEKGDIPEGYSVSREKKERFSLILESASTNQTSMYLCASRRAPGQGFNEQYFGPGTRLTVT.

The rearrangement links TRBV14 to TRBJ2-7; 10 bases are a match to TRBD1. With V trimmed by 4 bases and J by 1 base, 7 bases remained unmatched. Germline CDR1 reads SGHDN; CDR2 reads FVKESK. The CDR3 loop spans 16 amino acids. CDR3 sequence (DNA): TGTGCCAGCAGCCCGTCCACGGACAGGGGGTCCTACGAGCAGTACTTC. The encoded protein is CASSPSTDRGSYEQYF.

This chain joins TRBV6-2 or TRBV6-3 and TRBJ2-5, with TRBD1 matching over 9 bases. V lost 4 bases to trimming and J lost 4 bases; unmatched junction nucleotides: 4. The CDR3 has 14 residues. The germline V gene encodes CDR1 MNHEY and CDR2 SVGEGT. This chain's CDR3 is CASSSGTGSETQYF. Written as DNA, the CDR3 is TGTGCCAGCAGTTCCGGGACAGGGTCAGAGACCCAGTACTTC.